The rows below give T cell receptor beta chains drawn from one sample of a study of blood T cell repertoires in COVID-19. TCRdb's copy holds only in-frame clones and misses some; the assay was immunoSEQ multiplex PCR. The sample has approximately 100,000 clones, less than 85% seen once; the top ten hold around 15%. The sequenced sample consisted of peripheral blood. Receptor source: a woman between 55 and 75 years old with acute or convalescent COVID-19. Both conserved end residues are part of each CDR3. The D gene is left open where the match is weak. Expanded clones are given a class, and other clones once, few, many or no size at all.

TRBV19,.,TRBJ1-5,TRBD1,TGTGCCAGTAGTGTCGACAGGGGGTTCCAGCCCCAGCATTTT,CASSVDRGFQPQHF
TRBV19,.,TRBJ1-2,.,TGTGCCAGTACCCTCTCAGGGGAAGAGGGCTACACCTTC,CASTLSGEEGYTF
TRBV3-1/TRBV3-2,.,TRBJ1-2,TRBD1,TGTGCCAGCAGCCAGGCACAGGGGGGGGGCTATGGCTACACCTTC,CASSQAQGGGYGYTF
TRBV14,few,TRBJ2-7,.,TGTGCCAGCAGCCAAGTGCATTGGGGCGCCAGCTACGAGCAGTACTTC,CASSQVHWGASYEQYF
TRBV5-1,.,TRBJ1-6,.,TGCGCCAGCAGCCTTGGCCAGGGAAACAATTCACCCCTCCACTTT,CASSLGQGNNSPLHF
TRBV4-2,.,TRBJ2-1,TRBD2,TGTGCCAGCAGCCTTATATCCCGGTCGGGACTAGCGGGGGTAAGCTCCTACAATGAGCAGTTCTTC,CASSLISRSGLAGVSSYNEQFF
TRBV18,.,TRBJ1-2,TRBD1,TGTGCCAGCTCACCTAGCGGAGGTGGACAGGGGGAAAACTATGGCTACACCTTC,CASSPSGGGQGENYGYTF
TRBV6-1,.,TRBJ2-2,.,TGTGCCAGCAGTTCAAGTGGAAGGGGCACCGGGGAGCTGTTTTTT,CASSSSGRGTGELFF
TRBV9,.,TRBJ1-1,.,TGTGCCAGCAGCGTAGCTCCAGAACAAACTGAAGCTTTCTTT,CASSVAPEQTEAFF
TRBV7-2,.,TRBJ2-3,.,TGTGCCAGCAGCGCCTCGATTGAGGGTACGCAGTATTTT,CASSASIEGTQYF
TRBV2,.,TRBJ1-4,TRBD1,TGTGCCAGCAGGGGACAGGGGAATGAAAAACTGTTTTTT,CASRGQGNEKLFF
TRBV18,.,TRBJ2-2,.,TGTGCCAGCTCACCTAGTTCCGGGACAAGGAACACCGGGGAGCTGTTTTTT,CASSPSSGTRNTGELFF
TRBV19,.,TRBJ2-7,TRBD1,TGTGCCAGTAGCAGCCAGGGACAGGGGCTCGAGCAGTACTTC,CASSSQGQGLEQYF
TRBV18,.,TRBJ1-5,TRBD1,TGTGCCAGCTCACAAGGGGGACAGGGCCATCAGCCCCAGCATTTT,CASSQGGQGHQPQHF
TRBV28,.,TRBJ2-1,.,TGTGCCAGCAGAAAGCTCGGGCAGGGATACAATGAGCAGTTCTTC,CASRKLGQGYNEQFF
TRBV3-1/TRBV3-2,few,TRBJ1-1,TRBD1,TGTGCCAGCAGCCTTGGACAGGGGGCTTTGAACACTGAAGCTTTCTTT,CASSLGQGALNTEAFF
TRBV3-1/TRBV3-2,.,TRBJ1-1,TRBD1,TGTGCCAGCAGCCAACAAGACAGGGCCACTGAAGCTTTCTTT,CASSQQDRATEAFF
TRBV9,.,TRBJ1-4,.,TGTGCCAGCAGCGCCCTCGGGTCACAGGGTGAAAAACTGTTTTTT,CASSALGSQGEKLFF
TRBV9,.,TRBJ2-1,TRBD2,TGTGCCAGCAGTTCCTTCTTAGTAGCGGGATTGTATGAGCAGTTCTTC,CASSSFLVAGLYEQFF
TRBV7-9,.,TRBJ2-5,TRBD2,TGTGCCAGCAGTCGCCTGGGAGGGGTGGCAGAGACCCAGTACTTC,CASSRLGGVAETQYF
TRBV7-3,.,TRBJ1-1,.,TGTGCCAGCAGCTTAACGGCAGGGGCCACTGAAGCTTTCTTT,CASSLTAGATEAFF
TRBV3-1/TRBV3-2,.,TRBJ1-1,.,TGTGCCAGCAGCCAGGGAGGGTTCACTGAAGCTTTCTTT,CASSQGGFTEAFF
TRBV10-2,.,TRBJ1-3,.,TGCGCCAGCAGTGAGGGGGGGATTGGAAACACCATATATTTT,CASSEGGIGNTIYF
TRBV5-6,.,TRBJ1-2,TRBD1,TGTGCCAGCAGCTATCTGACAGGGAGAGACTATGGCTACACCTTC,CASSYLTGRDYGYTF
TRBV19,.,TRBJ1-1,TRBD1,TGTGCCAGTAGGGGACAGACGGGCACTGAAGCTTTCTTT,CASRGQTGTEAFF
TRBV4-2,.,TRBJ1-2,TRBD1,TGTGCCAGCAGCCAAGCTCAGGAGGGGGCGCAGGATGGCTACACCTTC,CASSQAQEGAQDGYTF
TRBV5-4,.,TRBJ2-5,.,TGTGCCAGCAGCTTGAGGACTACAGAAGAGACCCAGTACTTC,CASSLRTTEETQYF
TRBV18,few,TRBJ1-1,.,TGTGCCAGCTCACCACTGGGGCAGGGGCTAACAATGGCTGAAGCTTTCTTT,CASSPLGQGLTMAEAFF
TRBV11-3,.,TRBJ2-7,.,TGTGCCAGCAGCTTAGATTCTGTAAGCGACGAGCAGTACTTC,CASSLDSVSDEQYF
TRBV3-1/TRBV3-2,.,TRBJ1-2,TRBD1,TGTGCCAGCAGCCCAACAGGGGGCCTGCCGGGGGGCTACACCTTC,CASSPTGGLPGGYTF
TRBV18,few,TRBJ2-1,TRBD2,TGTGCCAGCTCACCAGGTAGCGGGGTATACAATGAGCAGTTCTTC,CASSPGSGVYNEQFF
TRBV6-5,once,TRBJ2-2,TRBD2,TGTGCCAGCAGCCCGACTAGCCTCGGGGAGCTGTTTTTT,CASSPTSLGELFF
TRBV25-1,.,TRBJ2-5,TRBD2,TGTGCCAGCAGTACGAGCGGGGGGGCCGGAGAGACCCAGTACTTC,CASSTSGGAGETQYF
TRBV7-2,.,TRBJ1-4,.,TGTGCCAGCAGCTTTACGCGAACTAATGAAAAACTGTTTTTT,CASSFTRTNEKLFF
TRBV3-1/TRBV3-2,.,TRBJ2-2,TRBD1,TGTGCCAGCAGCTCTTCAATGGCAGGGGGCACCGGGGAGCTGTTTTTT,CASSSSMAGGTGELFF
TRBV25-1,few,TRBJ2-1,TRBD2,TGTGCCAGCAGTGAAAAGTCGGGTGGGACTAGCAATAATGAGCAGTTCTTC,CASSEKSGGTSNNEQFF
TRBV19,.,TRBJ2-7,.,TGTGCCAGTATGAGAGGGGGACCCCCCTACGAGCAGTACTTC,CASMRGGPPYEQYF
TRBV10-3,.,TRBJ1-4,TRBD1,TGTGCCACCGGGACAGTGGGGAATGAAAAACTGTTTTTT,CATGTVGNEKLFF
TRBV7-8,few,TRBJ2-1,.,TGTGCCAGCAGCTTAAACGTACAGGTGAACTACAATGAGCAGTTCTTC,CASSLNVQVNYNEQFF